Listed below are T cell receptor beta chains from one sample, sequenced in a study of blood T cell repertoires in COVID-19. Sequenced by immunoSEQ multiplex PCR; TCRdb stores in-frame clones only, minus some. Of some 300,000 clones listed, about nine tenths are singletons. The specimen was peripheral blood. Receptors were obtained from a man between 18 and 29 years old with active or convalescent COVID-19. CDR3s include the opening cysteine and the closing phenylalanine or tryptophan. The D gene is left open where the match is weak. The size field is filled for only some rows; it gives once, few, many or a size class.

TRBJ1-1,-,-,TRBV19,TGTGCCAGTAGTATACAAGGACGGGGGATGCCTGAAGCTTTCTTT,CASSIQGRGMPEAFF
TRBJ1-5,-,-,TRBV19,TGTGCCAGTAGATATGGAGGGATCTGGACCACTAGCAATCAGCCCCAGCATTTT,CASRYGGIWTTSNQPQHF
TRBJ2-1,once,TRBD1,TRBV9,TGTGCCAGCAGCGTCGGGACAGGGGGTTACAATGAGCAGTTCTTC,CASSVGTGGYNEQFF
TRBJ2-5,-,-,TRBV5-1,TGCGCCAGCAGATTGGTCTTTCGGTACCAAGAGACCCAGTACTTC,CASRLVFRYQETQYF
TRBJ2-7,-,-,TRBV3-1/TRBV3-2,TGTGCCAGCAGCCAAGAGCCTCCACAGGATCTCTCCTACGAGCAGTACTTC,CASSQEPPQDLSYEQYF
TRBJ1-2,few,-,TRBV6-1,TGTGCCAGCAGTGAACAGGGGACCCCTCTATATGGCTACACCTTC,CASSEQGTPLYGYTF
TRBJ2-7,-,TRBD1,TRBV5-1,TGCGCCAGCAGCCGACCATCGGGACAGGGGTCCCACGAGCAGTACTTC,CASSRPSGQGSHEQYF
TRBJ2-1,-,-,TRBV19,TGTGCCAGTAGTATAGAGGCGGTGAGCTCCTACAATGAGCAGTTCTTC,CASSIEAVSSYNEQFF
TRBJ1-1,once,TRBD1,TRBV4-3,TGCGCCAGCAGCCGACAGATGGGACAGGGGGCTGAAGCTTTCTTT,CASSRQMGQGAEAFF
TRBJ2-1,-,-,TRBV19,TGTGCCAGTAGTATAGTCACGGGGGTAGGCAATGAGCAGTTCTTC,CASSIVTGVGNEQFF
TRBJ1-2,few,-,TRBV27,TGTGCCAGCAGTTTATTGTCAGGCTCACCCTACACCTTC,CASSLLSGSPYTF
TRBJ2-7,-,-,TRBV18,TGTGCCAGCTCACCACCGGCTGGCTCCTACGAGCAGTACTTC,CASSPPAGSYEQYF
TRBJ2-7,-,-,TRBV7-9,TGTGCCAGCAGTGGGTTTAGCGGTTCTAAGCAGTACTTC,CASSGFSGSKQYF
TRBJ1-2,-,-,TRBV5-6,TGTGCCAGCAGCTTGTTCCAGAATGGCTACACCTTC,CASSLFQNGYTF
TRBJ1-2,-,TRBD1,TRBV18,TGTGCCAGCTCAACAACAGGGGACCACTATGGCTACACCTTC,CASSTTGDHYGYTF
TRBJ2-3,-,-,TRBV4-1,TGCGCCAGCAGCCAAGATAGGCGGGGGCGAGCGGATACGCAGTATTTT,CASSQDRRGRADTQYF
TRBJ2-2,-,-,TRBV19,TGTGCCAGTAGTACCGTGCAAGTTGAGGTAACCGGGGAGCTGTTTTTT,CASSTVQVEVTGELFF
TRBJ2-7,-,-,TRBV16,TGTGCCAGCAGCCGGCGGGATACGGGGGAGCAGTACTTC,CASSRRDTGEQYF
TRBJ2-7,-,TRBD2,TRBV28,TGTGCCAGCAGGTTTAGCGGGACGCGGTACGAGCAGTACTTC,CASRFSGTRYEQYF
TRBJ1-2,-,-,TRBV6-5,TGTGCCAGCAGCGTCGGGGGAGGCTATGGCTACACCTTC,CASSVGGGYGYTF
TRBJ2-7,-,-,TRBV5-1,TGCGCCAGCAGCTTGGCCGGTACCGGGACGGAGGGGGAGCAGTACTTC,CASSLAGTGTEGEQYF
TRBJ1-6,few,TRBD1,TRBV9,TGTGCCAGCAGCGTAGCAGGGACAGGGTTGAATTCACCCCTCCACTTT,CASSVAGTGLNSPLHF
TRBJ2-7,-,-,TRBV10-2,TGCGCCAGCAGTGACCTAGTCCACTACGAGCAGTACTTC,CASSDLVHYEQYF
TRBJ2-7,few,TRBD1,TRBV10-2,TGCGCCAGCAGCCGGACAGGGACTTCCTACGAGCAGTACTTC,CASSRTGTSYEQYF
TRBJ2-5,once,TRBD2,TRBV9,TGTGCCAGCAGCCCCAGGTTTGCGGGGGGGCTGGAGACCCAGTACTTC,CASSPRFAGGLETQYF
TRBJ1-6,-,-,TRBV4-3,TGCGCCAGCAGCCAAGATACGGATTCACCCCTCCACTTT,CASSQDTDSPLHF
TRBJ2-3,-,-,TRBV28,TGTGCCAGCAGTTTAATTAGCTTTGGCACAGATACGCAGTATTTT,CASSLISFGTDTQYF
TRBJ2-1,-,TRBD2,TRBV19,TGTGCCAGTAGTCCCCGGACTAGCGGGGGCTCCTACAATGAGCAGTTCTTC,CASSPRTSGGSYNEQFF
TRBJ2-1,-,TRBD2,TRBV28,TGTGCCAGCAGTTTATCCTCCACTAGCGGGATCTACAATGAGCAGTTCTTC,CASSLSSTSGIYNEQFF
TRBJ2-7,-,TRBD1,TRBV5-1,TGCGCCAGCTCGACCCTGGATACAGGGGGCTACGAGCAGTACTTC,CASSTLDTGGYEQYF
TRBJ2-1,-,TRBD2,TRBV4-1,TGCGCCAGCAGCCATGGGACTAGCGGGAGGGCCAGGTCCTACAATGAGCAGTTCTTC,CASSHGTSGRARSYNEQFF
TRBJ2-7,-,-,TRBV12-3/TRBV12-4,TGTGCCAGCAGTTTAACAGCCTTCTACGAGCAGTACTTC,CASSLTAFYEQYF
TRBJ2-1,-,TRBD2,TRBV5-1,TGCGCCAGCAGCGCGACTAGCGGGAGGCTAAATGAGCAGTTCTTC,CASSATSGRLNEQFF
TRBJ2-6,-,TRBD1,TRBV19,TGTGCCACACGGGACAGGGGGGGTGCTGGGGCCAACGTCCTGACTTTC,CATRDRGGAGANVLTF
TRBJ2-5,-,-,TRBV3-1/TRBV3-2,TGTGCCAGCAGCCACCCGGAAGAGACCCAGTACTTC,CASSHPEETQYF
TRBJ2-2,-,-,TRBV19,TGTGCCAGTAGTATAATAGACAGCAACACCGGGGAGCTGTTTTTT,CASSIIDSNTGELFF
TRBJ2-1,-,TRBD2,TRBV5-6,TGTGCCAGCAGCTTGAGTTTAGCGGGGGACGCCGAGCAGTTCTTC,CASSLSLAGDAEQFF
TRBJ2-2,-,TRBD1,TRBV11-3,TGTGCCAGCAGCTTCGGACAGGGGGGCACCGGGGAGCTGTTTTTT,CASSFGQGGTGELFF
TRBJ1-1,-,TRBD1,TRBV27,TGTGCCAGCGGTACCGCGACAGGGTACACTGAAGCTTTCTTT,CASGTATGYTEAFF
TRBJ1-4,-,TRBD1,TRBV4-1,TGCGCCAGCAGCCGCGGGGACAGTACAACTAATGAAAAACTGTTTTTT,CASSRGDSTTNEKLFF
TRBJ2-2,-,TRBD2,TRBV27,TGTGCCAGCAGTTTATTGATCGGCGGGGGGGCGGGCACCGGGGAGCTGTTTTTT,CASSLLIGGGAGTGELFF
TRBJ2-7,-,-,TRBV27,TGTGCCAGCAGTTACCTTAGCTCCTACGAGCAGTACTTC,CASSYLSSYEQYF
TRBJ1-1,-,-,TRBV18,TGTGCCAGCTCTCCGGTCCGGGATTGGACTGAAGCTTTCTTT,CASSPVRDWTEAFF
TRBJ2-7,-,TRBD1,TRBV13,TGTGCCAGCAGCTCTGACAGGACAGGGGGAGTGTACGAGCAGTACTTC,CASSSDRTGGVYEQYF
TRBJ1-2,-,-,TRBV27,TGTGCCAGCAGCGGGACTCCAAGATATGGCTACACCTTC,CASSGTPRYGYTF
TRBJ1-5,few,TRBD1,TRBV28,TGTGCCAGCATCCCCCGGCAGGGGGCAGTTCAGCCCCAGCATTTT,CASIPRQGAVQPQHF
TRBJ1-2,-,-,TRBV27,TGTGCCAGCAGTTTGACAGGAACAAGACCCCTGTATGGCTACACCTTC,CASSLTGTRPLYGYTF
TRBJ1-3,-,-,TRBV27,TGTGCCAGCAGTCTTACAAAGGGGCTAAACACCATATATTTT,CASSLTKGLNTIYF
TRBJ1-2,-,TRBD1,TRBV27,TGTGCCAGTTGGCAAAACAGGGGAGGTGGCTACACCTTC,CASWQNRGGGYTF
TRBJ2-3,-,TRBD1,TRBV5-1,TGCGCCAGCAGCGGACGGGACAGAGAAACAGATACGCAGTATTTT,CASSGRDRETDTQYF
TRBJ1-6,-,-,TRBV5-4,TGTGCCAGCAGCTTGATTCCGGCAGGGTCAAATTCACCCCTCCACTTT,CASSLIPAGSNSPLHF
TRBJ2-1,-,TRBD2,TRBV5-4,TGTGCCAGCAGCTCCGGACTAGCCCTCTACAATGAGCAGTTCTTC,CASSSGLALYNEQFF
TRBJ2-5,-,-,TRBV3-1/TRBV3-2,TGTGCCAGCAGCCAAGACGGGAGCCGGGAGACCCAGTACTTC,CASSQDGSRETQYF
TRBJ2-7,-,-,TRBV18,TGTGCCAGCTCCCCCAGCTCCTACGAGCAGTACTTC,CASSPSSYEQYF
TRBJ2-2,-,TRBD1,TRBV5-4,TGTGCCAGCAGCCAGCATCCCGGACAGGTCACCGGGGAGCTGTTTTTT,CASSQHPGQVTGELFF
TRBJ2-2,-,-,TRBV14,TGTGCCAGCAGCCAAGATCTATGGGCCCCCTCCTCCGGGGAGCTGTTTTTT,CASSQDLWAPSSGELFF
TRBJ2-5,-,-,TRBV7-6,TGTGCCAGCAGTCCCTTGGCAAGGAAGGAGGAGACCCAGTACTTC,CASSPLARKEETQYF